A single sample is the source of the 5 T cell receptor beta chains below, sequenced in a study of OX40 agonist ivuxolimab in advanced cancers. Produced via immunoSEQ multiplex PCR; TCRdb's table is partial and in-frame only. The sample lists over 100,000 clones; 80% to 90% were seen once. The sequences come from CD4+ or CD8+ T cells sorted from blood, collected in a trial of the OX40 agonist ivuxolimab. Receptor source: an adult with an advanced solid tumor such as melanoma, head and neck, liver or kidney cancer.

J is TRBJ2-3 and V is TRBV6-5; 8 bases map to TRBD2. Unmatched junction bases numbered 6, after V lost 8 bases and J lost 2 bases. Per the germline V gene, CDR1 is MNHEY and CDR2 is SVGAGI. The CDR3 is 14 residues long. The CDR3 DNA is TGTGCCAGCCGGGAAGCGGGGGCCACAGATACGCAGTATTTT. Its translation: CASREAGATDTQYF.

The chain employs TRBV19 and TRBJ2-7; perhaps TRBD1 as D (7 bases). Trimming took 8 bases from V and 0 from J, leaving 17 bases between them. Germline V gene sequence: CDR1 LNHDA, CDR2 SQIVND (reference sequence). The CDR3 loop spans 15 amino acids. The CDR3 here is CASAGTDSSSYEQYF. Written as DNA, the CDR3 is TGTGCCAGTGCGGGGACAGACTCGTCCTCCTACGAGCAGTACTTC. The variable domain in full, completed from reference TRBV19 and TRBJ2-7, reads DGGITQSPKYLFRKEGQNVTLSCEQNLNHDAMYWYRQDPGQGLRLIYYSQIVNDFQKGDIAEGYSVSREKKESFPLTVTSAQKNPTAFYLCASAGTDSSSYEQYFGPGTRLTVT.

Remarks on this clone: The junction departs from the called germline gene at one end, perhaps through a read error. The rearrangement joins TRBV7-7 to TRBJ2-1, with 8 bases lining up with TRBD2. CDR1 and CDR2 (germline): SSHAT, FNYEAQ (reference sequence). The CDR3 extends over 15 amino acids. The CDR3 here is CASSLEAGVNNEQFF. As DNA, the CDR3 is TGTGCTAGCAGCTTAGAAGCGGGGGTAAACAATGAGCAGTTCTTC.

The chain joins TRBV25-1 to TRBJ1-6; D uncertain. This CDR3 contains 17 residues. The V and J ends lost 1 base and 0 bases respectively, with 10 bases between them. Germline CDR1 is MGHDK and CDR2 is SYGVNS. Written as DNA, the CDR3 is TGTGCCAGCAGTGAATCGGGCGGGAGCTCCTATAATTCACCCCTCCACTTT. Protein product: CASSESGGSSYNSPLHF.

The V call is TRBV7-7, the J call TRBJ2-5; 8 bases are a match to TRBD1. The V gene's germline CDR1 is SSHAT and CDR2 FNYEAQ (reference sequence). The CDR3 is made up of 14 amino acids. V lost 4 bases and J lost 1; bases outside the gene matches: 2. CDR3 amino acids: CASSSQGAQETQYF. As DNA, the CDR3 is TGTGCCAGCAGCTCCCAGGGGGCCCAAGAGACCCAGTACTTC.